This T cell receptor beta chain was recorded in a study of OX40 agonist ivuxolimab in advanced cancers. Study in general: Patients in the trial were receiving intravenous ivuxolimab every 2 weeks, at doses of 0.01 to 10 mg/kg.

Germline V gene data show CDR1 as LGHNA and CDR2 as YSLEER. The CDR3 consists of 16 residues. Trimming left V 0 bases short and J 0 bases short, with 11 bases between. The method was immunoSEQ multiplex PCR; TCRdb's version includes in-frame clones alone and lacks a portion of them. Of more than 55,000 clones in the sample, about 86% are singletons; the top ten hold approximately 4%. The input for sequencing was CD4+ or CD8+ T cells sorted from blood, taken in a trial of the OX40 agonist ivuxolimab. The source is an adult with an advanced solid tumor such as melanoma, head and neck, liver or kidney cancer. V and J are TRBV4-3 and TRBJ1-2; possibly TRBD1 for D (5 bases). CDR3 bases: TGCGCCAGCAGCCAAGAGTCGAGCAGGGCTAACTATGGCTACACCTTC. Its protein product is CASSQESSRANYGYTF.